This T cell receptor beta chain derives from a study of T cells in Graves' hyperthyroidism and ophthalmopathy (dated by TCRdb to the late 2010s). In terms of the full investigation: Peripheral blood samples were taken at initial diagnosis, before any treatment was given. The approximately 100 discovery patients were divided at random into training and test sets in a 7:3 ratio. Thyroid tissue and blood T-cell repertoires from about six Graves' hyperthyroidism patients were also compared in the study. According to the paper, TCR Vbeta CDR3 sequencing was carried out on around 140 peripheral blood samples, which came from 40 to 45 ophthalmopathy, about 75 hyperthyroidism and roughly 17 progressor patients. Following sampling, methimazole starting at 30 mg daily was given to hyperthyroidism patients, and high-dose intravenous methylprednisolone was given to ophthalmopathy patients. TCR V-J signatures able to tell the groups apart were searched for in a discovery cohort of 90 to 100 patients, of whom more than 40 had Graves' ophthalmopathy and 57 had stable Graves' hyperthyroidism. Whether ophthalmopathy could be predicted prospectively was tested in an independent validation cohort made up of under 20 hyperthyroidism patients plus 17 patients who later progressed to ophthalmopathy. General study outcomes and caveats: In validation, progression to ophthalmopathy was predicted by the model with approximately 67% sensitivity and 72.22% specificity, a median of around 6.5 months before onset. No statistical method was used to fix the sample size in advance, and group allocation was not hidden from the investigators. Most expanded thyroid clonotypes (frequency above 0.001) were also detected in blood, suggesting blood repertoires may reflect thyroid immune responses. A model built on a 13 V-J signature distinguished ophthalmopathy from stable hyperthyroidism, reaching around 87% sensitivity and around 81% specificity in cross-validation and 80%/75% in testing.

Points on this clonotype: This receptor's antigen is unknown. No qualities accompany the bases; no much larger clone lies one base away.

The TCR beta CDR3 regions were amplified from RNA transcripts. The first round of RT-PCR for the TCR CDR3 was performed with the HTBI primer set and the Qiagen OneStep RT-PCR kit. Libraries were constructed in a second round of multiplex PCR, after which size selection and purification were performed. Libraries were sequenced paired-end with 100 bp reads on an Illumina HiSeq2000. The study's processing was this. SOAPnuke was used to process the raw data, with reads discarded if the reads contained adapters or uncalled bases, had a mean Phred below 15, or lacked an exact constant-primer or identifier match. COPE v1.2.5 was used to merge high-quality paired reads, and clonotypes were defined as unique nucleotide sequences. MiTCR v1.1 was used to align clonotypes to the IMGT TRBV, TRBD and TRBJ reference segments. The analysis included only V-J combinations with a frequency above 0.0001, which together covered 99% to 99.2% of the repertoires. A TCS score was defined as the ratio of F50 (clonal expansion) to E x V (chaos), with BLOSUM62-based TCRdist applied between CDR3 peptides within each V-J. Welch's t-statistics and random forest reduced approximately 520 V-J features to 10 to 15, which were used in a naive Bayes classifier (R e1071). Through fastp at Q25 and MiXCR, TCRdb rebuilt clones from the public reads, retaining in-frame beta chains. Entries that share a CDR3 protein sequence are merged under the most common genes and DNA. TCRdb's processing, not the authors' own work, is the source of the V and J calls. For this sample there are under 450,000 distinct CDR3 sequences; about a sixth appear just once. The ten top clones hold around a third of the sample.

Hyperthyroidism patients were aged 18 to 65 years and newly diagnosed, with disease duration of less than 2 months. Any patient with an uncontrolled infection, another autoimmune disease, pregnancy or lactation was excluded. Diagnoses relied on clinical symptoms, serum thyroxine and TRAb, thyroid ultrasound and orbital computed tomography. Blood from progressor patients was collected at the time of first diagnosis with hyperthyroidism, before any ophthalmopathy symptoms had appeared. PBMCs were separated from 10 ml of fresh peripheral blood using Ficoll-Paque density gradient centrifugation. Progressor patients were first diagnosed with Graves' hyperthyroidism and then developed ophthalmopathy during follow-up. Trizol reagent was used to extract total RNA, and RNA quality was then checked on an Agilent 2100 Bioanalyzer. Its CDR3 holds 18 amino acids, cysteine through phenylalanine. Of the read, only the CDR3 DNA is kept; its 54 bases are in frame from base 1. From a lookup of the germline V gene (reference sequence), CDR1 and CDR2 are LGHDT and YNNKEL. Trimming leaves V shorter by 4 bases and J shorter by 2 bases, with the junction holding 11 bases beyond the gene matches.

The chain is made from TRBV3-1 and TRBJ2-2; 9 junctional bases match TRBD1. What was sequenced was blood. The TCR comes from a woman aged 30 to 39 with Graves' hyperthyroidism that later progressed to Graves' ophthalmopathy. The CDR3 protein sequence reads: CASSLFGSGQGNTGELFF. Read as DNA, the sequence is TGTGCCAGCAGCCTATTTGGGTCGGGACAGGGCAACACCGGGGAGCTGTTTTTT.